Listed below are T cell receptor beta chains from one sample, sequenced in a study of cytomegalovirus exposure and HLA in healthy donors. This table comes from immunoSEQ multiplex PCR, and its TCRdb copy is limited to in-frame clones, with some not included. The sample lists approximately 120,000 clones, about 93% occurring once. Sequencing input: PBMCs. These receptors were collected from a woman aged 18-29 years in good health and CMV-seronegative. Both conserved end residues are part of each CDR3. Each record gives: clone size, J gene, D gene, V gene, CDR3 DNA, CDR3 protein. The D gene is left open where the match is weak. Clone size is given for some rows only: seen once, a few or many times, or a class if the clone is expanded.

clone_size: NA
j_call: TRBJ2-7
d_call: TRBD1
v_call: TRBV5-4
cdr3_nt: TGTGCCAGCAGCTGGGACAGGTCCTACGAGCAGTACTTC
cdr3_aa: CASSWDRSYEQYF

clone_size: NA
j_call: TRBJ2-1
d_call: NA
v_call: TRBV30
cdr3_nt: TGTGCCTGGAGTAGCCGTGGCAATGAGCAGTTCTTC
cdr3_aa: CAWSSRGNEQFF

clone_size: NA
j_call: TRBJ2-1
d_call: NA
v_call: TRBV27
cdr3_nt: TGTGCCAGCAGCTCGGACAGCGATAGGGATGAGCAGTTCTTC
cdr3_aa: CASSSDSDRDEQFF

clone_size: NA
j_call: TRBJ2-7
d_call: TRBD2
v_call: TRBV4-1
cdr3_nt: TGCGCCAGCAGCCAAGAAGCTGTCTTAGCGGGAAGGGACGAGCAGTACTTC
cdr3_aa: CASSQEAVLAGRDEQYF

clone_size: NA
j_call: TRBJ1-1
d_call: NA
v_call: TRBV10-3
cdr3_nt: TGTGCCATCAGTGAGAGTGGCACCCTCACTGAAGCTTTCTTT
cdr3_aa: CAISESGTLTEAFF

clone_size: NA
j_call: TRBJ2-7
d_call: NA
v_call: TRBV5-1
cdr3_nt: TGCGCCAGCAGCTTCGGACAGGGAGGGGAGCAGTACTTC
cdr3_aa: CASSFGQGGEQYF

clone_size: once
j_call: TRBJ1-2
d_call: NA
v_call: TRBV18
cdr3_nt: TGTGCCAGCTCACCCGCGGGGACTAACTATGGCTACACCTTC
cdr3_aa: CASSPAGTNYGYTF

clone_size: once
j_call: TRBJ2-7
d_call: TRBD2
v_call: TRBV18
cdr3_nt: TGTGCCAGCTCTTTTGGCGGGGGGGCCAACGAGCAGTACTTC
cdr3_aa: CASSFGGGANEQYF

clone_size: NA
j_call: TRBJ1-5
d_call: NA
v_call: TRBV7-8
cdr3_nt: TGTGCCAGCACCGAAAGGGGAGGGCGGGCTCAGCCCCAGCATTTT
cdr3_aa: CASTERGGRAQPQHF

clone_size: NA
j_call: TRBJ2-7
d_call: NA
v_call: TRBV7-2
cdr3_nt: TGTGCCAGCAGTCGTACAGGTTCACCCCCCTACGAGCAGTACTTC
cdr3_aa: CASSRTGSPPYEQYF

clone_size: NA
j_call: TRBJ2-6
d_call: NA
v_call: TRBV5-6
cdr3_nt: TGTGCCAGCAGCTTGGCCGTCTCGGTCTCTGGGGCCAACGTCCTGACTTTC
cdr3_aa: CASSLAVSVSGANVLTF

clone_size: NA
j_call: TRBJ2-2
d_call: NA
v_call: TRBV27
cdr3_nt: TGTGCCAGCAGTTTGACAGGGAACACCGGGGAGCTGTTTTTT
cdr3_aa: CASSLTGNTGELFF

clone_size: NA
j_call: TRBJ1-2
d_call: TRBD1
v_call: TRBV30
cdr3_nt: TGTGCCGGGGGACAGGCATTATATGGCTACACCTTC
cdr3_aa: CAGGQALYGYTF

clone_size: NA
j_call: TRBJ2-5
d_call: TRBD2
v_call: TRBV30
cdr3_nt: TGTGCCTGGAGTAGTGGGGGGGGAGAGACCCAGTACTTC
cdr3_aa: CAWSSGGGETQYF

clone_size: NA
j_call: TRBJ1-5
d_call: TRBD1
v_call: TRBV28
cdr3_nt: TGTGCCAGCAGTTTAAGGGCGGGACAGGGGGATCAGCCCCAGCATTTT
cdr3_aa: CASSLRAGQGDQPQHF

clone_size: NA
j_call: TRBJ1-1
d_call: NA
v_call: TRBV30
cdr3_nt: TGTGCCTCGGGGTTAGGGACTGAAGCTTTCTTT
cdr3_aa: CASGLGTEAFF

clone_size: NA
j_call: TRBJ2-7
d_call: TRBD2
v_call: TRBV14
cdr3_nt: TGTGCCAGCAGCCAATCTCGGGGAGCTAGCGGGAGAGCTTACGAGCAGTACTTC
cdr3_aa: CASSQSRGASGRAYEQYF

clone_size: few
j_call: TRBJ1-5
d_call: NA
v_call: TRBV19
cdr3_nt: TGTGCCAGTAGTCGAGCGGGGTATAGCAATCAGCCCCAGCATTTT
cdr3_aa: CASSRAGYSNQPQHF

clone_size: NA
j_call: TRBJ1-5
d_call: NA
v_call: TRBV4-1
cdr3_nt: TGCGCCAGCAGCCAAACAAGACAGTCCGGCAATCAGCCCCAGCATTTT
cdr3_aa: CASSQTRQSGNQPQHF

clone_size: NA
j_call: TRBJ2-3
d_call: TRBD2
v_call: TRBV5-6
cdr3_nt: TGTGCCAGCAGCCCGCCGGGAGGGGGTAAGGAGTATTTT
cdr3_aa: CASSPPGGGKEYF

clone_size: NA
j_call: TRBJ2-3
d_call: TRBD2
v_call: TRBV5-4
cdr3_nt: TGTGCCAGCAGCACCGGACTAGCGCGGACAGATACGCAGTATTTT
cdr3_aa: CASSTGLARTDTQYF

clone_size: once
j_call: TRBJ2-7
d_call: TRBD1
v_call: TRBV28
cdr3_nt: TGTGCCAGCAGTTACGTGGGGACAGGGTCCTACGAGCAGTACTTC
cdr3_aa: CASSYVGTGSYEQYF

clone_size: NA
j_call: TRBJ2-1
d_call: NA
v_call: TRBV4-1
cdr3_nt: TGCGCCAGCAGCCAAGTCATGGGGAGCTCCTACAATGAGCAGTTCTTC
cdr3_aa: CASSQVMGSSYNEQFF

clone_size: NA
j_call: TRBJ2-5
d_call: TRBD2
v_call: TRBV5-1
cdr3_nt: TGCGCCAGCAGCCCGGTACTAGCGGGAGGAGGGGGAGAGACCCAGTACTTC
cdr3_aa: CASSPVLAGGGGETQYF

clone_size: NA
j_call: TRBJ2-5
d_call: TRBD1
v_call: TRBV11-2
cdr3_nt: TGTGCCAGCAGCTTAACCCCTACAGGGACAGGCCAAGAGACCCAGTACTTC
cdr3_aa: CASSLTPTGTGQETQYF

clone_size: few
j_call: TRBJ2-1
d_call: TRBD2
v_call: TRBV5-1
cdr3_nt: TGCGCCAGCAGCCGGGGGGGGACTAGCGGGGACAATGAGCAGTTCTTC
cdr3_aa: CASSRGGTSGDNEQFF

clone_size: NA
j_call: TRBJ2-7
d_call: TRBD2
v_call: TRBV6-4
cdr3_nt: TGTGCCAGCAGTGACTCTCAACTATCAGGACTAGGTTTTTATGAAGTTGTGTCCGAGCAGTACTTC
cdr3_aa: CASSDSQLSGLGFYEVVSEQYF

clone_size: NA
j_call: TRBJ2-1
d_call: TRBD2
v_call: TRBV5-1
cdr3_nt: TGCGCCAGCAGCTTGGGACTAGCAAGCAGTGAGCAGTTCTTC
cdr3_aa: CASSLGLASSEQFF

clone_size: NA
j_call: TRBJ2-3
d_call: TRBD1
v_call: TRBV25-1
cdr3_nt: TGTGCCAGCAGTGGCTGGACAGGGGGAGAAGGAGATACGCAGTATTTT
cdr3_aa: CASSGWTGGEGDTQYF

clone_size: NA
j_call: TRBJ2-1
d_call: NA
v_call: TRBV5-1
cdr3_nt: TGCGCCAGCAGCTCATACAATGAGCAGTTCTTC
cdr3_aa: CASSSYNEQFF

clone_size: NA
j_call: TRBJ2-7
d_call: TRBD2
v_call: TRBV5-4
cdr3_nt: TGTGCCAGCAGCCACTCTAACGGGGGGGCCCTCGAGCAGTACTTC
cdr3_aa: CASSHSNGGALEQYF